The clone carrying this TCR beta chain was seen ten or more times. Its antigen is still unknown. V lost 5 bases, J lost 2 bases, and 15 bases lay in between. Per germline, CDR1 SQVTM and CDR2 ANQGSEA. The CDR3 covers 14 residues. This sample stems from a study of neurological immune-mediated disorders. Whole-study results and caveats: Phylogenetically, 18 of 34 multiple sclerosis patients' repertoires fell into one related-CDR3 cluster, a possible signature.

The cDNA was synthesized by 5'RACE incorporating 10-nucleotide random UMIs. Over 200 million TCR-beta sequences from 15-18 subjects came out of each sequencing run. One entry per CDR3 protein results from TCRdb running MiXCR on the 5' RACE reads. The data hold 55,000 to 70,000 distinct CDR3 sequences, with around 3.9% observed a single time. This chain uses TRBV29-1 with TRBJ2-5, with D maybe TRBD1 (6 bases). Specimen: PBMCs. The source of this sequence is a man aged 30-40 years with multiple sclerosis. CDR3 loop: CSVSVQGFQETQYF. Written as DNA, the CDR3 is TGCAGCGTTTCGGTTCAGGGGTTTCAAGAGACCCAGTACTTC.